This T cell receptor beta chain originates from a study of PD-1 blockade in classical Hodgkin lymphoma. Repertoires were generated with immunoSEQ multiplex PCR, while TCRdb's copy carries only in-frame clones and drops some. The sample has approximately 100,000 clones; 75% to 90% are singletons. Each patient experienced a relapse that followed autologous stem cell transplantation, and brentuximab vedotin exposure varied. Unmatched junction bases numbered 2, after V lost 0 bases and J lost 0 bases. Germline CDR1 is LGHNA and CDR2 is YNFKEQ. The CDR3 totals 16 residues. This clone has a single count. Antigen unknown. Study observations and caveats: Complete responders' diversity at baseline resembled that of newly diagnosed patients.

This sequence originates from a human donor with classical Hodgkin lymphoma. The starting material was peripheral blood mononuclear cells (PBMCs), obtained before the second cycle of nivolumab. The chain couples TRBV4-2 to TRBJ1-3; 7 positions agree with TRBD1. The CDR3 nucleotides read TGTGCCAGCAGCCAAGAGACAGGGCGCTCTGGAAACACCATATATTTT. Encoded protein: CASSQETGRSGNTIYF.